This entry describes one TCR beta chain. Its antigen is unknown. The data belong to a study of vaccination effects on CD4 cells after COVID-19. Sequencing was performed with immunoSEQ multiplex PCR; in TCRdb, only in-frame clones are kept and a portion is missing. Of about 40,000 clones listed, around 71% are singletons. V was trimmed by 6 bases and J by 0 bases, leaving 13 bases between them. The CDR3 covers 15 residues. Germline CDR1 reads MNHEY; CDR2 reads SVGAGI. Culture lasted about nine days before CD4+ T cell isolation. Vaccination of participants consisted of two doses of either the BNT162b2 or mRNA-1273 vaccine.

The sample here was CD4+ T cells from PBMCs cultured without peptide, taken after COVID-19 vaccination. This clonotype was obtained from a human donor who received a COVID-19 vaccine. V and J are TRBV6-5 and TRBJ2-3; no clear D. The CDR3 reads CASRRPSSSTDTQYF. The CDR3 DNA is TGTGCCAGCAGACGGCCCAGTTCTAGCACAGATACGCAGTATTTT.